Sequencing of this T cell receptor (beta chain) was carried out in a study of T-cell memory formation after mild COVID-19. Study context: In these data, TCR clusters were largely donor specific.

A single record per CDR3 protein comes from TCRdb applying MiXCR to the 5' RACE reads. The top ten hold roughly two fifths of the sample, which has about 58,000 distinct CDR3 sequences, 25% to 35% seen once. This CDR3 contains 16 residues. The germline V and J ends were trimmed by 5 bases and 1 base, with 17 bases remaining between them. Germline CDR1 reads SGHRS; CDR2 reads YFSETQ. Study-level findings and limits: Later expanders leaned toward CD4+, whereas clones contracting from day 15 to 85 were balanced CD4/CD8. Contracting clones localized mainly to CM and EM when CD4+ and mainly to EMRA when CD8+. Memory from before infection featured some responding clones, which suggests cross-reactive memory joined.

This clonotype has only a few counts. Its cognate antigen is unknown. This sequence was found in a man younger than 35 who had mild COVID-19 (a few samples of this study predate the infection). Cell type and time point are not known. The chain couples TRBV5-1 to TRBJ2-3; no firm D call. Material for sequencing was PBMCs or a T cell subset sorted from them (not recorded which). The CDR3 spells CASRNDMERRTDTQYF. The CDR3 nucleotides read TGCGCCAGCAGGAACGACATGGAGAGACGCACAGATACGCAGTATTTT. The full variable domain, completed using reference TRBV5-1 and TRBJ2-3, is KAGVTQTPRYLIKTRGQQVTLSCSPISGHRSVSWYQQTPGQGLQFLFEYFSETQRNKGNFPGRFSGRQFSNSRSEMNVSTLELGDSALYLCASRNDMERRTDTQYFGPGTRLTVL.